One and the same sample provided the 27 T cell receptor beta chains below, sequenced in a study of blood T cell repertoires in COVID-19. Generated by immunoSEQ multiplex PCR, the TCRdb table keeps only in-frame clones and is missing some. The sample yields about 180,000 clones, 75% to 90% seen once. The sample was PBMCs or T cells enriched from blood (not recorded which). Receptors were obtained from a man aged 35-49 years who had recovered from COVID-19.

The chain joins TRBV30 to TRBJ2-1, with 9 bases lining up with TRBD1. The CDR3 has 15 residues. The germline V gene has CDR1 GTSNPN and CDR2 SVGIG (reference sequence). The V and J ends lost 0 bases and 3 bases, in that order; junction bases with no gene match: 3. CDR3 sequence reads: CAWSVNRGLYNEQFF. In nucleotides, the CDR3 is TGTGCCTGGAGTGTAAACAGGGGGCTCTACAATGAGCAGTTCTTC.

CDR3 DNA sequence: TGTGCCAGCACCCAAGGCAGGTTCGGCACAGATACGCAGTATTTT. It encodes CASTQGRFGTDTQYF. The rearrangement links TRBV28 to TRBJ2-3; no reliable D call. V was trimmed by 7 bases and J by 1 base, leaving 15 bases between them. Germline V gene sequence: CDR1 MDHEN, CDR2 SYDVKM. This CDR3 comprises 15 residues.

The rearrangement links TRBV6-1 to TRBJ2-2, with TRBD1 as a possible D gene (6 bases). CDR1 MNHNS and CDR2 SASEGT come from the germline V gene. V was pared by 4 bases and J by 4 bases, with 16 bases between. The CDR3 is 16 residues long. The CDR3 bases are TGTGCCAGCAGTGTGATGGACAGCTCGGGCACCGGGGAGCTGTTTTTT. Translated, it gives CASSVMDSSGTGELFF.

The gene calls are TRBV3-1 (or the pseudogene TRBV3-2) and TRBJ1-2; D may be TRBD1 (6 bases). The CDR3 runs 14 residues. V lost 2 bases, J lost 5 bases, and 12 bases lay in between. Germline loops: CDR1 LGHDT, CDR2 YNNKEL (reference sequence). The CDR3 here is CASSQLQGVYGYTF. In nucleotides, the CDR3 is TGTGCCAGCAGCCAATTACAGGGAGTGTATGGCTACACCTTC.

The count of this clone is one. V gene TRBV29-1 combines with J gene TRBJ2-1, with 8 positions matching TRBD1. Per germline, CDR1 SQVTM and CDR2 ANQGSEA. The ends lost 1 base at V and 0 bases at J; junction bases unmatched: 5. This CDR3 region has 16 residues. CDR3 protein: CSVEGTGGISYNEQFF. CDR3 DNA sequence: TGCAGCGTTGAAGGAACAGGGGGAATCTCCTACAATGAGCAGTTCTTC.

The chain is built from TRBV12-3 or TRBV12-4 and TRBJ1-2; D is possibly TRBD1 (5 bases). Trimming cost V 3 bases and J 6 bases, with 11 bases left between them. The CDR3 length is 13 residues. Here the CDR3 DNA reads TGTGCCAGCAGTTTGCGGGGGAGGGATGGCTACACCTTC. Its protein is CASSLRGRDGYTF.

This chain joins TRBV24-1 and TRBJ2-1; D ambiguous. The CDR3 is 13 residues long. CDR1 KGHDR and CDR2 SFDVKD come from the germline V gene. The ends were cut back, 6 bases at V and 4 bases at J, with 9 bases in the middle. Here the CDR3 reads CATSSEQYNEQFF. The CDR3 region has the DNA TGTGCCACCAGTAGTGAACAGTACAATGAGCAGTTCTTC.

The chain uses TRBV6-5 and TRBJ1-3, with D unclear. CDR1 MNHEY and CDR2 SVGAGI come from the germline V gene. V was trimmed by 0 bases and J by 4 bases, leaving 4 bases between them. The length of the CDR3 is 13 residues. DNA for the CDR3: TGTGCCAGCAGTTACTCCCAGGGAAACACCATATATTTT. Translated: CASSYSQGNTIYF.

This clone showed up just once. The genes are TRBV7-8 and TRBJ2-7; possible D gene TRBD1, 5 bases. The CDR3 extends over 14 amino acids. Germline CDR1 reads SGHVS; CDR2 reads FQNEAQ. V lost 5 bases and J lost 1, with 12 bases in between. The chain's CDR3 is CASSVIPGSYEQYF. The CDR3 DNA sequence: TGTGCCAGCAGCGTTATTCCAGGGTCCTACGAGCAGTACTTC.

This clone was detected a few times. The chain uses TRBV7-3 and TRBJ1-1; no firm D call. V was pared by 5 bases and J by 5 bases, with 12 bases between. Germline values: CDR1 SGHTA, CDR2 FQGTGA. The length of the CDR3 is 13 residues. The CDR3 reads CASSKNPGTEAFF. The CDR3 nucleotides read TGTGCCAGCAGCAAGAACCCGGGGACTGAAGCTTTCTTT.

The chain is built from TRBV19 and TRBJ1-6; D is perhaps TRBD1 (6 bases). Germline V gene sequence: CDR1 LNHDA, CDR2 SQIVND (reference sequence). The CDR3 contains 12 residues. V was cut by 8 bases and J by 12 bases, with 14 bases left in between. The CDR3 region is CASGLQGLPLHF. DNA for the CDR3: TGTGCCAGTGGGTTACAGGGTTTACCCCTCCACTTT.

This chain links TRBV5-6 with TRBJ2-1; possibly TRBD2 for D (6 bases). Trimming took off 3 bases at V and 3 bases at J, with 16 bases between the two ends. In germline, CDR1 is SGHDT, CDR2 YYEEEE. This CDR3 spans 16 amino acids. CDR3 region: CASSSGGAGHYNEQFF. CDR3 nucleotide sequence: TGTGCCAGCAGCTCCGGTGGGGCGGGGCACTACAATGAGCAGTTCTTC.

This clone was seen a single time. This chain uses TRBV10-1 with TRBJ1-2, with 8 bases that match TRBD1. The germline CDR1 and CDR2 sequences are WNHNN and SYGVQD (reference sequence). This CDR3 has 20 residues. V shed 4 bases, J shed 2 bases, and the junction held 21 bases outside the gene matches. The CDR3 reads CASSVMTGVGGPPRNYGYTF. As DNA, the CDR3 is TGCGCCAGCAGTGTAATGACAGGGGTAGGGGGTCCTCCTAGAAACTATGGCTACACCTTC.

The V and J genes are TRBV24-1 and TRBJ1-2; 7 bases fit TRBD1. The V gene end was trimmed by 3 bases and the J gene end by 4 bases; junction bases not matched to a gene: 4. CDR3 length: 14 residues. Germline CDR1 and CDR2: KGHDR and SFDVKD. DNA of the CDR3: TGTGCCACCAGTGATAACGGGGACAGCTATGGCTACACCTTC. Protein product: CATSDNGDSYGYTF.

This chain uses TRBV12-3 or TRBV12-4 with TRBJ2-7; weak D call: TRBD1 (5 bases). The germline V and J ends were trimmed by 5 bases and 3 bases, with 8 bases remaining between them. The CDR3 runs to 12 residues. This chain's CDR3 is CASSTQGYEQYF. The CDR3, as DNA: TGTGCCAGCAGTACTCAGGGCTACGAGCAGTACTTC.

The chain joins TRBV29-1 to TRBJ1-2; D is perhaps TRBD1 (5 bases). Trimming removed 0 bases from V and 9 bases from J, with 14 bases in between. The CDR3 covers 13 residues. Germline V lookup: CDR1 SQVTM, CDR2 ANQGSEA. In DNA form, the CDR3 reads TGCAGCGTTGAAGATCCAGGGCCGGCTAGCTACACCTTC. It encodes CSVEDPGPASYTF.

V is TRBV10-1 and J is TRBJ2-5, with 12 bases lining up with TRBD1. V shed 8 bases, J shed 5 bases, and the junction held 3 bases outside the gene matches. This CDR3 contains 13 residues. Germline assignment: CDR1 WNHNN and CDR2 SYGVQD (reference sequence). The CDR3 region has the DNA TGCGCCAGCGGGACAGGGGGCGCGGAGACCCAGTACTTC. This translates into CASGTGGAETQYF.

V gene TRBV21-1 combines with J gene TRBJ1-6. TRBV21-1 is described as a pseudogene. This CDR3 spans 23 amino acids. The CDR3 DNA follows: TGTGCCAGCAGCAAAGAGGTTAAGGCCGTACCTTTGGTTGGCGGCTCCTATAATTCACCCCTCCACTTT. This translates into CASSKEVKAVPLVGGSYNSPLHF.

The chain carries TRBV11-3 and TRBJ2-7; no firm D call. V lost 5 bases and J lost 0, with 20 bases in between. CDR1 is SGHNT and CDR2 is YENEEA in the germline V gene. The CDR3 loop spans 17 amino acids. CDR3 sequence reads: CASSLTSSWALSYEQYF. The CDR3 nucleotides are TGTGCCAGCAGCCTTACCTCATCCTGGGCGCTCTCCTACGAGCAGTACTTC.

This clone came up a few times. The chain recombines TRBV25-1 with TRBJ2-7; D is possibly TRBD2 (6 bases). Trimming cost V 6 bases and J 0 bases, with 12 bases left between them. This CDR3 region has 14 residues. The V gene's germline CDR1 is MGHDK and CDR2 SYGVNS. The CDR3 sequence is CASRGGLHSYEQYF. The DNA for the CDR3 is TGTGCCAGCAGGGGGGGACTGCACTCCTACGAGCAGTACTTC.

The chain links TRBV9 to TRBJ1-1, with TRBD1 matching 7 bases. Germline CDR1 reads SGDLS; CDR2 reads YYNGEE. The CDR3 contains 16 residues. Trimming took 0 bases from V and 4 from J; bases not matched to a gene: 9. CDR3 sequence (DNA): TGTGCCAGCAGCGTAGGACAGGGTGGGGGTGGCACTGAAGCTTTCTTT. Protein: CASSVGQGGGGTEAFF.

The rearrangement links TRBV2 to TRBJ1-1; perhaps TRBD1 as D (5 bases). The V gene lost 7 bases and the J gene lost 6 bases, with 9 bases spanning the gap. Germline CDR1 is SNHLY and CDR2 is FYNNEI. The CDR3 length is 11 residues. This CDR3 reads CASIGGAEAFF. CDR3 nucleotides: TGTGCCAGCATTGGGGGGGCTGAAGCTTTCTTT.

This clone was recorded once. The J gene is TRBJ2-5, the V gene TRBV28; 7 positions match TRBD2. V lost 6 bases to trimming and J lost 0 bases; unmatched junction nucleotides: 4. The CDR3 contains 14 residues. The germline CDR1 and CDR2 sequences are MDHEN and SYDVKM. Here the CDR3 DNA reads TGTGCCAGCAGGGGGGGGTCGTACCAAGAGACCCAGTACTTC. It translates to CASRGGSYQETQYF. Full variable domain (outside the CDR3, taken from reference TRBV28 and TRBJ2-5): DVKVTQSSRYLVKRTGEKVFLECVQDMDHENMFWYRQDPGLGLRLIYFSYDVKMKEKGDIPEGYSVSREKKERFSLILESASTNQTSMYLCASRGGSYQETQYFGPGTRLLVL.

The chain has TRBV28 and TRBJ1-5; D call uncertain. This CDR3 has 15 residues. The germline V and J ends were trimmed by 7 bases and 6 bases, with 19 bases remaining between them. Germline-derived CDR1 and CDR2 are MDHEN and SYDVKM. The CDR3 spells CASNPPVGGIQPQHF. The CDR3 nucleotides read TGTGCCAGCAATCCCCCCGTGGGCGGGATTCAGCCCCAGCATTTT.

CDR3 DNA: TGTGCCAGCAGCGTATCGACGGGCACTGAAGCTTTCTTT. This translates into CASSVSTGTEAFF. The chain links TRBV9 to TRBJ1-1; D unclear. In germline, CDR1 is SGDLS, CDR2 YYNGEE. Trimming stripped 1 base from V and 4 bases from J, with 8 bases between. The CDR3 loop spans 13 amino acids.

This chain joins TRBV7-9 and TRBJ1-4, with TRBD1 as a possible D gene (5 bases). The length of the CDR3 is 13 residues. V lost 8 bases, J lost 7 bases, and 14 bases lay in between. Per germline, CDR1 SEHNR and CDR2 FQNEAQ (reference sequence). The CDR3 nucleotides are TGTGCCAGCGACGGGACTAAAAGTGAAAAACTGTTTTTT. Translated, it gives CASDGTKSEKLFF.

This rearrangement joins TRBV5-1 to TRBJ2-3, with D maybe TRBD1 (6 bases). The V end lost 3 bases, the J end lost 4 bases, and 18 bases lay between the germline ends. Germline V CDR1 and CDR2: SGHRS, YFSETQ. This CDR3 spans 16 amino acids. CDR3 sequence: CASSSPGHRTADTQYF. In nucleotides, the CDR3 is TGCGCCAGCAGCTCGCCGGGACATAGAACCGCAGATACGCAGTATTTT.